This T cell receptor beta chain was identified during a study of glioma-infiltrating T cells. Study outcomes and limitations: Tissue and blood shared very few CDR3 sequences. Non-neoplastic patients had below-expected tissue-blood divergence, while all gliomas exceeded expectation.

TCR alpha and beta CDR3 regions were amplified from RNA using iRepertoire nested multiplex PCR. Input was roughly 95-450 ng of tissue mRNA or PBMC total RNA. Each CDR3 protein gets one entry after TCRdb re-called the multiplex PCR reads with MiXCR. The sample holds some 190,000 distinct CDR3 sequences, over 30% seen once. The V and J ends lost 5 bases and 8 bases, in that order; junction bases with no gene match: 6. This CDR3 has 14 residues. Germline V CDR1 and CDR2: SEHNR, FQNEAQ (reference sequence). This clonotype was counted ten times or more. No antigen is known for it. The gene calls are TRBV7-9 and TRBJ2-1, with TRBD1 matching 10 bases. The sequence came from a human donor with low-grade glioma or glioblastoma, undergoing nonglioma brain surgery, or in good health (not recorded which). What was sequenced was glioma tissue, nonneoplastic brain tissue, or PBMCs (not recorded which). As DNA, the CDR3 is TGTGCCAGCAGCGCCAGGACAGGGGGGGATGAGCAGTTCTTC. Residues: CASSARTGGDEQFF.